The 10 T cell receptor beta chains in this list originate from one sample, sequenced in a study of regulatory T cells in long-lasting Graves disease. Sequencing libraries for TCR beta were prepared with iRepertoire HTBI primers and Arm-PCR of CDR3 regions. TCRdb fed the multiplex PCR reads into MiXCR, producing one record per CDR3 protein. The profile shows hundreds of thousands of distinct CDR3 sequences, roughly 17% of them singletons. The time point is: newly diagnosed GD, antithyroid drugs for less than 3 months. The TCR library used RNA extracted from PBMCs. This sample was shared with a second study, whose subject was T cells in Graves' hyperthyroidism and ophthalmopathy.

The sequencing here drew on peripheral blood mononuclear cells (PBMCs), taken at new diagnosis, from a patient treated with antithyroid drugs. The origin of the receptors is a man aged 35 to 55 with Graves disease.

The rearrangement links TRBV4-1 to TRBJ2-2; D is possibly TRBD1 (5 bases). The germline CDR1 and CDR2 sequences are MGHRA and YSYEKL. The CDR3 sequence is 15 residues long. V was clipped by 2 bases and J by 2 bases, with 9 bases between them. In nucleotides, the CDR3 is TGCGCCAGCAGCCAATTCAGGGTTAACACCGGGGAGCTGTTTTTT. Protein sequence: CASSQFRVNTGELFF.

This clonotype was seen a few times. A much larger clone differs from this one at a single base, so this may be a read error. This rearrangement joins TRBV18 to TRBJ2-3; TRBD1 matches at 7 bases. Germline CDR1 KGHSH, CDR2 LQKENI. The CDR3 runs 15 residues. The DNA of the CDR3 is TGTGCCAGCCCACCATCAGGACAGGGCACAGATACGCAGTATTTT. Amino acids: CASPPSGQGTDTQYF.

V usage is TRBV12-3 or TRBV12-4 and J usage is TRBJ2-5, with D maybe TRBD2 (6 bases). CDR3 size: 14 residues. Trimming removed 2 bases from V and 8 bases from J, with 15 bases in between. Here the CDR3 DNA reads TGTGCCAGCAGTTTAAGGGCGGGGTTGTATACCCAGTACTTC. It yields the protein CASSLRAGLYTQYF.

The genes are TRBV9 and TRBJ2-3; 7 bases are shared with TRBD1. From germline, CDR1 is SGDLS and CDR2 YYNGEE. The V segment lost 3 bases and the J segment 4 bases; nucleotides outside the gene matches: 8. The CDR3 length is 15 residues. CDR3 nucleotide sequence: TGTGCCAGCAGCGGAGGGGGCGTTAAATCAGATACGCAGTATTTT. Amino acid sequence: CASSGGGVKSDTQYF. The full variable domain, rest sourced from reference TRBV9 and TRBJ2-3, is DSGVTQTPKHLITATGQRVTLRCSPRSGDLSVYWYQQSLDQGLQFLIQYYNGEERAKGNILERFSAQQFPDLHSELNLSSLELGDSALYFCASSGGGVKSDTQYFGPGTRLTVL.

This clonotype was detected only a few times. This sequence joins TRBV18 and TRBJ2-5; 7 bases map to TRBD1. Germline V gene sequence: CDR1 KGHSH, CDR2 LQKENI. This CDR3 has 13 amino acids. The V segment lost 5 bases and the J segment 7 bases; nucleotides outside the gene matches: 7. The CDR3 reads CASSTRDSWTQYF. The CDR3 DNA reads TGTGCCAGCTCAACCCGGGACAGTTGGACCCAGTACTTC.

The V call is TRBV15, the J call TRBJ2-7; D remains ambiguous. Germline V CDR1 and CDR2: LNHNV, YYDKDF (reference sequence). With 0 bases removed from V and 1 base from J, the gap between germline ends came to 7 bases. This CDR3 is 14 amino acids long. CDR3 loop: CATSRDLASYEQYF. CDR3 DNA: TGTGCCACCAGCAGAGATCTGGCGTCCTACGAGCAGTACTTC.

The sample holds a few counts of this clonotype. The rearrangement joins TRBV30 to TRBJ2-5, with D unresolved. CDR1 is GTSNPN and CDR2 is SVGIG in the germline V gene (reference sequence). The CDR3 is 13 residues long. The V end lost 1 base, the J end lost 0 bases, and 6 bases lay between the germline ends. Written as DNA, the CDR3 is TGTGCCTGGAGTGGAGCAGACCAAGAGACCCAGTACTTC. It codes for CAWSGADQETQYF. Filled out from reference TRBV30 and TRBJ2-5, the complete variable domain reads SQTIHQWPATLVQPVGSPLSLECTVEGTSNPNLYWYRQAAGRGLQLLFYSVGIGQISSEVPQNLSASRPQDRQFILSSKKLLLSDSGFYLCAWSGADQETQYFGPGTRLLVL.

This clonotype has only a few counts. The V gene is TRBV20-1, the J gene TRBJ1-6; unclear D gene. The CDR3 runs 12 residues. Trimming removed 0 bases from V and 10 bases from J, with 7 bases in between. CDR1 and CDR2 (germline): DFQATT, SNEGSKA (reference sequence). CDR3 sequence: CSARDRTSPLHF. The DNA of the CDR3 is TGCAGTGCTAGAGATCGTACGTCACCCCTCCACTTT.

This clonotype was recorded many times. The chain employs TRBV20-1 and TRBJ2-7; D perhaps matches TRBD1 (6 bases). This CDR3 has 15 residues. V dropped 6 bases and J dropped 5 bases, with 23 bases sitting between them. Germline V gene data show CDR1 as DFQATT and CDR2 as SNEGSKA (reference sequence). Here the CDR3 reads CSAWVRESAGDEQYF. Written as DNA, the CDR3 is TGCAGTGCATGGGTTAGGGAATCGGCAGGGGACGAGCAGTACTTC.

Only a few counts were recorded for this clonotype. This chain uses TRBV10-2 with TRBJ2-3; D not resolved. CDR3 length: 14 residues. V lost 3 bases, J lost 2 bases, and 9 bases lay in between. Per the germline V gene, CDR1 is WSHSY and CDR2 is SAAADI. CDR3 nucleotide sequence: TGCGCCAGCAGTGAAATCGTCTTCACAGATACGCAGTATTTT. It yields the protein CASSEIVFTDTQYF.